The 18 T cell receptor beta chains presented below share a single source sample, sequenced in a study of cytomegalovirus exposure and HLA in healthy donors. Primers for the PCR totalled 60 Vbeta and 13 Jbeta. The data were produced by immunoSEQ multiplex PCR, yet TCRdb's version contains in-frame clones alone and is incomplete. The sample consists of almost 95,000 clones, around 69% of them appearing once. The sequenced sample was PBMCs. The receptors were sampled from a young man in good health and CMV-seronegative.

This rearrangement joins TRBV25-1 to TRBJ2-3; D is perhaps TRBD2 (6 bases). The CDR3 contains 15 residues. The germline V and J ends were trimmed by 5 bases and 2 bases, with 14 bases remaining between them. Germline V CDR1 and CDR2: MGHDK, SYGVNS. The CDR3 protein is CASSLAGGFTDTQYF. The CDR3 DNA sequence: TGTGCCAGCAGTTTAGCCGGGGGATTCACAGATACGCAGTATTTT.

As for this clone: The germline gene is not matched at one end of the junction; a read error may be the cause. This rearrangement joins TRBV19 to TRBJ1-5, with 9 bases fitting TRBD1. CDR1 and CDR2 from the germline V gene are LNHDA and SQIVND (reference sequence). This CDR3 has 15 residues. Here the CDR3 DNA reads TGTGCCAGGAGTAAAGGACAGGGGTTGGATCAGCCCCAGCATTTT. It translates to CARSKGQGLDQPQHF.

A remark on this clone: Other DNA sequences within the sample encode an identical CDR3. V gene TRBV19 combines with J gene TRBJ2-7; perhaps TRBD2 as D (6 bases). This CDR3 contains 15 residues. Between the trimmed V and J ends, which lost 5 bases and 4 bases, there was a span of 18 bases. Germline CDR1 reads LNHDA; CDR2 reads SQIVND (reference sequence). The CDR3 DNA is TGTGCCAGTAGTCCTTCGGGGGAGAGAGCTTACGAGCAGTACTTC. Protein product: CASSPSGERAYEQYF.

This sequence joins TRBV5-6 and TRBJ2-1, with D tentatively TRBD2 (6 bases). The CDR3 sequence is 14 residues long. V lost 4 bases and J lost 8, with 16 bases in between. Germline assignment: CDR1 SGHDT and CDR2 YYEEEE. This CDR3 is CASSRYASDHEQFF. As DNA, the CDR3 is TGTGCCAGCAGCCGATATGCTAGCGATCATGAGCAGTTCTTC.

V gene TRBV5-4 combines with J gene TRBJ2-5; TRBD1 aligns across 8 bases. In germline, CDR1 is SGHNT, CDR2 YYREEE (reference sequence). J was trimmed by 7 bases and V by 0 bases; bases with no gene match: 11. The CDR3 loop spans 16 amino acids. The CDR3 DNA follows: TGTGCCAGCAGCTTGGCCGGGGCAGGGGGCGTAGGGACCCAGTACTTC. It is translated as CASSLAGAGGVGTQYF.

This clone was observed a handful of times. As DNA, the CDR3 is TGTGCCAGCAGCCAACAGGGTCTTCCCACAGATACGCAGTATTTT. The encoded protein is CASSQQGLPTDTQYF. V and J are TRBV11-3 and TRBJ2-3; weak D call: TRBD1 (6 bases). V lost 5 bases to trimming and J lost 2 bases, with 14 bases between them. The CDR3 is 15 amino acids. Germline CDR1 reads SGHNT; CDR2 reads YENEEA.

The chain carries TRBV6-6 and TRBJ1-3; no clear D. The CDR3 loop spans 16 amino acids. V was pared by 7 bases and J by 0 bases, with 16 bases between. CDR1 is MNHNY and CDR2 is SVGAGI in the germline V gene (reference sequence). The CDR3 nucleotides read TGTGCCAGCAAAGGGAGAGGTAGCCCCTCTGGAAACACCATATATTTT. Its translation is CASKGRGSPSGNTIYF.

The V and J genes are TRBV7-2 and TRBJ1-5, with 7 bases lining up with TRBD1. Germline CDR1 is SGHTA and CDR2 is FQGNSA. The junction had 6 bases not matched to a gene; V was cut back by 4 bases and J by 3 bases. CDR3 length: 15 residues. The CDR3 region is CASSSGQEINQPQHF. CDR3 nucleotides: TGTGCCAGCAGCTCTGGACAGGAGATCAATCAGCCCCAGCATTTT.

The chain carries TRBV27 and TRBJ1-5; possibly TRBD1 for D (5 bases). Trimming left V 4 bases short and J 2 bases short, with 9 bases between. The CDR3 loop spans 14 amino acids. The germline V gene encodes CDR1 MNHEY and CDR2 SMNVEV (reference sequence). CDR3 nucleotide sequence: TGTGCCAGCAGTTCGGGACTGGGCAATCAGCCCCAGCATTTT. This encodes CASSSGLGNQPQHF.

V and J are TRBV10-2 and TRBJ2-1, with D possibly being TRBD2 (6 bases). Trimming pared 8 bases from V and 6 bases from J, leaving 11 bases between. CDR3 length: 12 residues. Germline CDR1 is WSHSY and CDR2 is SAAADI. The CDR3 spells CASEREFNEQFF. For the CDR3, the DNA is TGCGCCAGCGAACGGGAGTTCAATGAGCAGTTCTTC.

For this clone: Distinct nucleotide sequences in the sample also encode this CDR3. CDR3 nucleotides: TGTGCCAGCAGTTTTTCCAGCTCCTACGAGCAGTACTTC. It specifies CASSFSSSYEQYF. The rearrangement joins TRBV27 to TRBJ2-7; D remains ambiguous. In germline, CDR1 is MNHEY, CDR2 SMNVEV (reference sequence). V was trimmed by 3 bases and J by 0 bases, leaving 6 bases between them. This CDR3 comprises 13 residues.

The rearrangement links TRBV5-1 to TRBJ2-2; D is ambiguous. The CDR3 runs to 15 residues. Trimming left V 0 bases short and J 2 bases short, with 8 bases between. Germline values: CDR1 SGHRS, CDR2 YFSETQ. The DNA for the CDR3 is TGCGCCAGCAGCTTGGCAACAGCCAACACCGGGGAGCTGTTTTTT. Its translation is CASSLATANTGELFF.

This chain links TRBV7-3 with TRBJ2-7, with 7 bases lining up with TRBD1. V was clipped by 5 bases and J by 6 bases; unmatched bases: 10. Germline assignment: CDR1 SGHTA and CDR2 FQGTGA. The CDR3 consists of 14 residues. The CDR3 bases are TGTGCCAGCAGCCAAGGACAGGTACGGGCCGAGCAGTACTTC. Translation gives CASSQGQVRAEQYF.

This sequence joins TRBV30 and TRBJ1-2; possibly TRBD1 for D (5 bases). Germline CDR1 GTSNPN, CDR2 SVGIG (reference sequence). V shed 5 bases and J shed 5 bases, with 15 bases lying between them. The CDR3 totals 13 residues. Written as DNA, the CDR3 is TGTGCCTGGGCCGGGGGAGAGAATTATGGCTACACCTTC. Translation gives CAWAGGENYGYTF.

Of note for this clone: Mismatch with germline at one junction end may stem from a read error. Other DNA sequences from this sample encode an identical CDR3 as well. The chain has TRBV6-1 and TRBJ2-7; 8 nucleotides line up with TRBD1. The CDR3 extends over 15 amino acids. Germline lookup yields CDR1 MNHNS and CDR2 SASEGT. The CDR3 DNA sequence: TGCGCCAGCAGTGAATGGGACAGGACTATCTACGAGCAGTACTTC. Translated: CASSEWDRTIYEQYF.

This clone showed up just a few times. This chain uses TRBV29-1 with TRBJ2-7, with 8 bases lining up with TRBD1. The CDR3 totals 12 residues. The germline gives CDR1 SQVTM, CDR2 ANQGSEA. Trimming at V came to 6 bases and at J to 0 bases, leaving 1 base not matched to a gene. CDR3 protein: CSVGQDSYEQYF. CDR3 DNA sequence: TGCAGCGTGGGACAGGACTCCTACGAGCAGTACTTC.

This clone has only a few counts. The chain carries TRBV5-1 and TRBJ1-5, with 7 bases identical to TRBD1. Germline CDR1 SGHRS, CDR2 YFSETQ. This CDR3 is 14 amino acids long. V lost 0 bases and J lost 6; bases outside the gene matches: 3. The CDR3 DNA follows: TGCGCCAGCAGCTTGGCAGGGGGAGTTCAGCCCCAGCATTTT. Protein product: CASSLAGGVQPQHF.

This clone has a handful of counts. The chain joins TRBV28 to TRBJ1-1; no clear D. Germline CDR1 is MDHEN and CDR2 is SYDVKM. The CDR3 contains 13 residues. Trimming shortened V by 4 bases and J by 7 bases, and 13 bases separated the two germline ends. The CDR3 reads CASSSLSYIEAFF. CDR3 DNA sequence: TGTGCCAGCAGTTCGCTGTCCTATATTGAAGCTTTCTTT.